Shown below are 9 T cell receptor beta chains from a single sample sequenced in a study of regulatory T cells in long-lasting Graves disease. Time point noted: persistent/refractory GD, antithyroid drugs over 5 years with positive TRAb. Researchers made the TCR library from RNA that was extracted from PBMCs. The TCR beta library used iRepertoire HTBI primers with Arm-PCR amplification of CDR3. TCRdb ran MiXCR on the multiplex PCR reads and lists one entry per CDR3 protein. The repertoire consists of over 300,000 distinct CDR3 sequences, with around 19% occurring once and the leading ten covering 29%. This sample comprised peripheral blood mononuclear cells (PBMCs), obtained when the disease was refractory, from a patient treated with antithyroid drugs. These TCRs come from a female donor with Graves disease.

This clonotype was recorded many times. The chain has TRBV2 and TRBJ2-4, with D uncertain. Germline V gene data show CDR1 as SNHLY and CDR2 as FYNNEI. Trimming stripped 7 bases from V and 8 bases from J, with 15 bases between. The CDR3 covers 13 residues. The CDR3 nucleotides read TGTGCCAGCACCCCGCCGTCTGGGGACATTCAGTACTTC. It specifies CASTPPSGDIQYF.

The J gene is TRBJ1-5, the V gene TRBV4-3; 9 nucleotides match TRBD1. Germline lookup yields CDR1 LGHNA and CDR2 YSLEER. Trimming took 4 bases from V and 0 from J; bases not matched to a gene: 4. There are 16 residues in the CDR3. CDR3 amino acids: CASSRRTGDSNQPQHF. CDR3 DNA sequence: TGCGCCAGCAGCCGAAGGACAGGGGATAGCAATCAGCCCCAGCATTTT.

As regards this clonotype: A clone one base away is much larger, so this may be a read error. CDR3 amino acids: CASSVAWAGETQYF. CDR3 bases: TGTGCCAGCAGTGTGGCTTGGGCGGGGGAGACCCAGTACTTC. This chain links TRBV2 with TRBJ2-5; maybe TRBD2 (6 bases). Trimming cost V 4 bases and J 5 bases, with 14 bases left between them. This CDR3 is built from 14 residues. The germline CDR1 and CDR2 sequences are SNHLY and FYNNEI.

This clonotype has a count of ten or more. The V and J genes are TRBV6-2 or TRBV6-3 and TRBJ1-6, with D unclear. The CDR3 is 14 amino acids. The V end lost 5 bases, the J end lost 4 bases, and 9 bases lay between the germline ends. Germline CDR1 is MNHEY and CDR2 is SVGEGT. The CDR3 sequence: CASSPTGYNSPLHF. CDR3 nucleotide sequence: TGTGCCAGCAGTCCCACGGGTTATAATTCACCCCTCCACTTT.

The sample holds a few counts of this clonotype. V usage is TRBV6-2 or TRBV6-3 and J usage is TRBJ2-7; 7 nucleotides line up with TRBD1. The CDR3 runs to 14 residues. The V gene end was trimmed by 6 bases and the J gene end by 2 bases; junction bases not matched to a gene: 7. The germline V gene encodes CDR1 MNHEY and CDR2 SVGEGT. Written as DNA, the CDR3 is TGTGCCAGCAGCTATACACAGGGGCCCTACGAGCAGTACTTC. This gives the protein CASSYTQGPYEQYF.

This clonotype occurred many times. CDR3 DNA: TGCAGTGCTGTGGACAGGCGGGGCACTGAAGCTTTCTTT. This codes for CSAVDRRGTEAFF. The chain links TRBV20-1 to TRBJ1-1, with 7 bases fitting TRBD1. J gave up 4 bases and V 5 bases, and 7 bases lay outside the gene matches. This CDR3 has 13 residues. CDR1 DFQATT and CDR2 SNEGSKA come from the germline V gene (reference sequence).

The chain links TRBV11-2 to TRBJ2-7; 10 nucleotides line up with TRBD2. The V gene end was trimmed by 4 bases and the J gene end by 6 bases; junction bases not matched to a gene: 12. The CDR3 is 16 amino acids. Germline CDR1 SGHAT, CDR2 FQNNGV. The CDR3 loop is CASSSLSASGSREQYF. CDR3 nucleotide sequence: TGTGCCAGCAGCTCCTTATCCGCTAGCGGGAGTCGCGAGCAGTACTTC. Supplemented by reference TRBV11-2 and TRBJ2-7, the full variable domain reads EAGVAQSPRYKIIEKRQSVAFWCNPISGHATLYWYQQILGQGPKLLIQFQNNGVVDDSQLPKDRFSAERLKGVDSTLKIQPAKLEDSAVYLCASSSLSASGSREQYFGPGTRLTVT.

This clonotype was counted a few times. The chain carries TRBV7-6 and TRBJ1-3; 9 positions agree with TRBD1. This CDR3 is 14 amino acids long. The V gene's germline CDR1 is SGHVS and CDR2 FNYEAQ. J gave up 4 bases and V 5 bases, and 3 bases lay outside the gene matches. The CDR3 sequence: CASSNRGPGNTIYF. The CDR3 bases are TGTGCCAGCAGCAACAGGGGGCCCGGAAACACCATATATTTT.

The chain recombines TRBV12-3 or TRBV12-4 with TRBJ2-2; 8 bases match TRBD2. The CDR3 has 14 residues. J was trimmed by 4 bases and V by 6 bases; bases with no gene match: 4. For the CDR3, the DNA is TGTGCCAGCAGCCTCGGGGGGGTCACCGGGGAGCTGTTTTTT. It codes for CASSLGGVTGELFF.